The 2 T cell receptor beta chains presented below share a single source sample, sequenced in a study of immune heterogeneity within non-small cell lung tumors. Multiplex PCR amplified the TCR beta CDR3 region. Its first round ran for approximately 11 cycles with 32 V and 13 J primers. Each CDR3 protein is one row after TCRdb ran MiXCR on the multiplex PCR reads. Of roughly 2,800 distinct CDR3 sequences in the sample, 35% to 50% were seen once. Bulk tumor genomic DNA served as template, at roughly 630 ng per sample. During surgery, several far-apart biopsies were obtained from every primary tumor. Curative surgical treatment was performed in patients who had newly diagnosed, untreated non-small cell lung cancer. The sequencing sample was made of lung tumor tissue. These receptors all come from a woman aged 60 to 75 with non-small cell lung cancer.

CDR3 in DNA: TGTGCCAGTGGTAAGACGCGGGACGAGCAGTACTTC. This sequence encodes CASGKTRDEQYF. The chain is built from TRBV19 and TRBJ2-7; perhaps TRBD2 as D (5 bases). The CDR3 consists of 12 residues. With 8 bases removed from V and 5 bases from J, the gap between germline ends came to 13 bases. In germline, CDR1 is LNHDA, CDR2 SQIVND (reference sequence).

This clonotype showed up just a few times. The gene calls are TRBV6-9 and TRBJ2-7; possibly TRBD1 for D (6 bases). Trimming removed 3 bases from V and 5 bases from J, with 11 bases in between. The CDR3 sequence is 13 residues long. Germline values: CDR1 MNHGY, CDR2 SVAAGI. The CDR3 region is CASSYQGQDEQYF. The DNA for the CDR3 is TGTGCCAGCAGTTACCAGGGGCAGGACGAGCAGTACTTC.